Sequencing of this T cell receptor (beta chain) was carried out in a study of T cells in Graves' hyperthyroidism and ophthalmopathy. Study findings and constraints: Blood also held most thyroid clonotypes expanded beyond 0.001.

Trimming left V 10 bases short and J 3 bases short, with 21 bases between. Looked up from germline, CDR1 is MDHEN and CDR2 is SYDVKM. The CDR3 covers 15 residues. A NOSPECS grade of at least 4, a Clinical Activity Score of at least 3 and duration under 3 months were recorded in ophthalmopathy patients. Patients having uncontrolled infection, another autoimmune disease, pregnancy or lactation were not included. This sample holds PBMCs from 8.5 to 10 ml fresh peripheral blood. In its sample, this clonotype was seen many times. Its target is unknown. Amplified regions were TCR beta CDR3 sequences from RNA transcripts. With the HTBI primer set, the TCR CDR3 went through a first round of RT-PCR. TCRdb reanalysed the multiplex PCR reads using MiXCR and keeps one entry per CDR3 protein. The repertoire consists of hundreds of thousands of distinct CDR3 sequences, with roughly 15% occurring once and the leading ten covering around 12%.

The sample consisted of blood. This clonotype was sampled from a woman between 45 and 65 years old with Graves' ophthalmopathy. The V and J genes are TRBV28 and TRBJ1-1; no clear D. The DNA for the CDR3 is TGTGCCACCTCGGGAGACAAACCCTGGGACACTGAAGCTTTCTTT. Translation: CATSGDKPWDTEAFF.